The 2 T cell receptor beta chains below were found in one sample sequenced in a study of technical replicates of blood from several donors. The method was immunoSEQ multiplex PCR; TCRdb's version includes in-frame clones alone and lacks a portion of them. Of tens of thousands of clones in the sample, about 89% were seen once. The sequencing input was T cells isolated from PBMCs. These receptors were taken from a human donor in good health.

The CDR3 bases are TGTGCCAGCAGCTTAAGCCCCGAAGCTTTCTTT. Its protein product is CASSLSPEAFF. The V and J genes are TRBV7-9 and TRBJ1-1; the D is unclear. The CDR3 spans 11 residues. Looked up from germline, CDR1 is SEHNR and CDR2 is FQNEAQ (reference sequence). The V end lost 2 bases, the J end lost 8 bases, and 6 bases lay between the germline ends.

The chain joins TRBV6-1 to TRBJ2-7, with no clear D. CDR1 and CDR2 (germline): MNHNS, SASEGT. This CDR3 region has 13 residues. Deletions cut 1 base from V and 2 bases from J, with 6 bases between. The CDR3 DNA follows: TGTGCCAGCAGTGAAGGACTCCCCTACGAGCAGTACTTC. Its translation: CASSEGLPYEQYF.